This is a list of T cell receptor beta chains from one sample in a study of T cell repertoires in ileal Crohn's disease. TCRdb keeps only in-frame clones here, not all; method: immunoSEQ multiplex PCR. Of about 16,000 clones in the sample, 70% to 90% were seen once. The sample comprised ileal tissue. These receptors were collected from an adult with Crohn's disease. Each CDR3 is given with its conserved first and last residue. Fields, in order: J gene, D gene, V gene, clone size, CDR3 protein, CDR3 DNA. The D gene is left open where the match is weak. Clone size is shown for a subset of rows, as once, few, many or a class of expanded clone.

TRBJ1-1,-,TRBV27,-,CASSLVRNTEAFF,TGTGCCAGCAGTTTAGTCCGGAACACTGAAGCTTTCTTT
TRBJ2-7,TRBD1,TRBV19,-,CASSLGQGFDEQYF,TGTGCCAGTAGTTTGGGACAGGGGTTCGACGAGCAGTACTTC
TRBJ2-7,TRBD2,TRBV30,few,CAWSLAGGGNYEQYF,TGTGCCTGGAGCCTAGCGGGAGGGGGGAACTACGAGCAGTACTTC
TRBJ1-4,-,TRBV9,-,CASSEYGNEKLFF,TGTGCCAGCAGCGAGTACGGTAATGAAAAACTGTTTTTT
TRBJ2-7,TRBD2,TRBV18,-,CASSPSGGVEQYF,TGTGCCAGCTCACCATCGGGAGGCGTCGAGCAGTACTTC
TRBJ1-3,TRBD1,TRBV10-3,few,CAISQGAGGNTIYF,TGTGCCATCAGTCAGGGGGCCGGTGGAAACACCATATATTTT
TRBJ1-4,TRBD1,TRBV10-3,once,CAISGGQGASNEKLFF,TGTGCCATCAGTGGGGGACAGGGGGCATCTAATGAAAAACTGTTTTTT
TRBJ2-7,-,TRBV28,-,CASNLQGGSYEQYF,TGTGCCAGCAATTTACAGGGAGGCTCCTACGAGCAGTACTTC
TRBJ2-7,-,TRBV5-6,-,CASSFGSYEQYF,TGTGCCAGCTCATTCGGCTCCTACGAGCAGTACTTC
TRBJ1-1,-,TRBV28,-,CASSLQVTEAFF,TGTGCCAGCAGTTTACAGGTTACTGAAGCTTTCTTT
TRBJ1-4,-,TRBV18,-,CASSLRDSIGKLFF,TGTGCCAGCTCCCTCAGGGACTCGATCGGAAAACTGTTTTTT
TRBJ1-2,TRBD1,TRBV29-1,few,CSVEERQGARGYTF,TGCAGCGTTGAAGAGCGGCAGGGGGCGAGGGGCTACACCTTC
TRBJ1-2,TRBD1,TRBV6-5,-,CASRDHIQGYHGYTF,TGTGCCAGCAGGGACCACATACAGGGGTATCATGGCTACACCTTC
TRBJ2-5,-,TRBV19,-,CASSIEGEGTQYF,TGTGCCAGTAGTATTGAGGGGGAGGGGACCCAGTACTTC
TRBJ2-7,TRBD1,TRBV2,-,CASSNPGQGIYEQYF,TGTGCCAGCAGTAATCCGGGACAGGGGATTTACGAGCAGTACTTC
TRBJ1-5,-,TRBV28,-,CASRLQLSGQPQHF,TGTGCCAGCAGGTTACAGCTGAGCGGTCAGCCCCAGCATTTT
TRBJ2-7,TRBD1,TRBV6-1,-,CASSRTGQGPYEQYF,TGTGCCAGCAGTAGAACCGGACAGGGACCCTACGAGCAGTACTTC
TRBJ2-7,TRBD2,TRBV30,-,CAWSMASGRAKQYF,TGTGCCTGGAGTATGGCTAGCGGGAGGGCCAAGCAGTACTTC
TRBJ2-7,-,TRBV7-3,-,CASSLWPRGSYEQYF,TGTGCCAGCAGCTTATGGCCCCGGGGGTCCTACGAGCAGTACTTC
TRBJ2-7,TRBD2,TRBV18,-,CASSPTVGTSGYEQYF,TGTGCCAGCTCCCCCACCGTGGGGACTAGCGGTTACGAGCAGTACTTC
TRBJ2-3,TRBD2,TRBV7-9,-,CASSATSGRSTDTQYF,TGTGCCAGCAGCGCAACTAGCGGGAGAAGCACAGATACGCAGTATTTT
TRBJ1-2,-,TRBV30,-,CAWSLQVNYGYTF,TGTGCCTGGAGTCTACAGGTTAACTATGGCTACACCTTC
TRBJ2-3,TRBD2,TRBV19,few,CASSTSIAGGTDTQYF,TGTGCCAGTAGTACTTCGATAGCGGGAGGAACAGATACGCAGTATTTT